Listed below are T cell receptor beta chains from one sample, sequenced in a study of blood T cells in healthy people across ages. TCRdb recomputed calls from the 5' RACE reads with MiXCR, one row per CDR3 protein. Of approximately 730,000 distinct CDR3 sequences listed, less than 70% are singletons. The sample taken for sequencing was blood. The receptors derive from a man older than 75 in good health. Both conserved end residues are part of each CDR3. A D gene is named only where the DNA matches it firmly. Expanded clones get a size class; other rows say once, few or many, or leave the size out.

-	TRBD2	15	TRBV9	TRBJ2-7	TGTGCCAGCAGCCCAAGACTAGCGGCTGGCTACGAGCAGTACTTC	CASSPRLAAGYEQYF
few	TRBD1	13	TRBV5-6	TRBJ2-7	TGTGCCAGCAGCCGCGACAGGGTGGGCGAGCAGTACTTC	CASSRDRVGEQYF
few	-	13	TRBV29-1	TRBJ1-1	TGCAGCGTTGTCGCAGAGATGAACACTGAAGCTTTCTTT	CSVVAEMNTEAFF
-	-	15	TRBV4-1	TRBJ1-4	TGCGCCAGCAGCAGTGCCGGGACGGAGAATGAAAAACTGTTTTTT	CASSSAGTENEKLFF
-	-	14	TRBV7-2	TRBJ2-7	TGTGCCAGCAGCTTAGCCAGGGACGTCCACGAGCAGTACTTC	CASSLARDVHEQYF
-	-	15	TRBV7-3	TRBJ2-1	TGTGCCAGCAGCTTGACTCGCGGCTCCTACAATGAGCAGTTCTTC	CASSLTRGSYNEQFF
few	-	15	TRBV7-2	TRBJ2-3	TGTGCCAGCAGCTTAGTCGGACAGAGCACAGATACGCAGTATTTT	CASSLVGQSTDTQYF
-	-	14	TRBV19	TRBJ2-1	TGTGCCAGTCGTGGCGCCTCCCAGGAGAATGAGCAGTTCTTC	CASRGASQENEQFF
-	-	13	TRBV6-6	TRBJ1-2	TGTGCCAGCTGCCCCCCGGGTTCGGAGGGCTACACCTTC	CASCPPGSEGYTF
-	-	15	TRBV2	TRBJ2-3	TGTGCCAGCAGCCCAGGTCCCGCGGGTGACAGATACGCGTATTTT	CASSPGPAGDRYAYF
-	-	11	TRBV20-1	TRBJ2-1	TGCAGTGCCAGAGACAGGTTGGAGCAGTTCTTC	CSARDRLEQFF
-	TRBD1	15	TRBV9	TRBJ2-2	TGTGCCAGCAGCGAGGGGACAGGGAACACCGGGGAGCTGTTTTTT	CASSEGTGNTGELFF
many	TRBD1	13	TRBV5-1	TRBJ2-7	TGCGCCAGCAGCTCGGGGACAGCCTACGAGCAGTACTTC	CASSSGTAYEQYF
few	-	13	TRBV29-1	TRBJ2-1	TGCAGCGTTAGGAGACACGGGCTGGGGGAGCAGTTCTTC	CSVRRHGLGEQFF
few	-	15	TRBV11-1	TRBJ2-7	TGTGCCAGCAGCTTAGTCGGGGTGGGGAACTACGAGCAGTACTTC	CASSLVGVGNYEQYF
once	-	15	TRBV6-6	TRBJ2-1	TGTGCCAGCAGTTACTCAGGCCCGGAAGGCAATGAGCAGTTCTTC	CASSYSGPEGNEQFF
-	TRBD1	15	TRBV5-8	TRBJ2-5	TGCGCCAGCAGCTTGCGACAGGGGGCCCGAGAGACCCAGTACTTC	CASSLRQGARETQYF
few	TRBD2	15	TRBV20-1	TRBJ2-5	TGCAGTGCTAGCGGGGCGGGAGATCCCCAAGAGACCCAGTACTTC	CSASGAGDPQETQYF
few	-	14	TRBV29-1	TRBJ1-5	TGCAGCGTTGCCTTACAGGATCGAGGTCAGCCCCAGCATTTT	CSVALQDRGQPQHF
once	-	14	TRBV3-1	TRBJ1-2	TGTGCCAGCAGCCGAGCACAGGGCGGCTATGGCTACACCTTC	CASSRAQGGYGYTF
-	-	14	TRBV5-1	TRBJ2-4	TGCGCCAGCAGCTTGGTGGGTAGCGGAAACATTCAGTACTTC	CASSLVGSGNIQYF
-	-	11	TRBV29-1	TRBJ2-5	TGCAGCGTTGGAGGGGACGGGACCCAGTACTTC	CSVGGDGTQYF
-	-	15	TRBV6-2/TRBV6-3	TRBJ2-2	TGTGCCAGCCGCCAGCGGCTCGATAACACCGGGGAGCTGTTTTTT	CASRQRLDNTGELFF
-	-	12	TRBV20-1	TRBJ2-1	TGCAGTGCCTCGGGCCGCCTGGGCGAGCAGTTCTTC	CSASGRLGEQFF
-	TRBD2	13	TRBV27	TRBJ2-7	TGTGCCAGCGGTAGCGGGGGGGCCTACGAGCAGTACTTC	CASGSGGAYEQYF
once	TRBD2	14	TRBV2	TRBJ2-3	TGTGCCAGCAGTGGCGGGAGCGGAACAGATACGCAGTATTTT	CASSGGSGTDTQYF
-	-	17	TRBV10-1	TRBJ2-1	TGCGCCAGCAGTGATCCCGGACTAAGCGCGAGGCACAATGAGCAGTTCTTC	CASSDPGLSARHNEQFF
once	TRBD1	13	TRBV2	TRBJ2-7	TGTGCCAGCACAGGACAGGGGTTCTACGAGCAGTACTTC	CASTGQGFYEQYF
-	-	13	TRBV5-1	TRBJ2-7	TGCGCCAGTAGCTTGGCCTTGGGCTCCGAGCAGTACTTC	CASSLALGSEQYF
-	TRBD1	15	TRBV16	TRBJ2-7	TGTGCCAGCAGCCCCCGGGACAGGGCGGCCTACGAGCAGTACTTC	CASSPRDRAAYEQYF
-	-	13	TRBV27	TRBJ2-7	TGTGCCAGTAAACCCGGGACCCACTACGAGCAGTACTTC	CASKPGTHYEQYF
-	-	14	TRBV5-1	TRBJ1-2	TGCGCCAGCAGCGTAGAAGCAGGCAGCTATGGCTACACCTTC	CASSVEAGSYGYTF
-	TRBD1	13	TRBV20-1	TRBJ1-5	TGCAGTGCTAGACAGGGGGGGATTCAGCCCCAGCATTTT	CSARQGGIQPQHF
-	TRBD1	18	TRBV7-2	TRBJ1-1	TGTGCCAGCAGCTTAGTGCTGGGGCAACAGGGGGGAGGAACTGAAGCTTTCTTT	CASSLVLGQQGGGTEAFF
-	TRBD2	15	TRBV20-1	TRBJ2-5	TGCAGTGCTAGAGATCCTGGACTAGCGGAAGAGACCCAGTACTTC	CSARDPGLAEETQYF
-	-	15	TRBV20-1	TRBJ2-7	TGCAGTGCTAGAGATCCGGGAAGCCTCTCCTACGAGCAGTACTTC	CSARDPGSLSYEQYF
-	TRBD1	15	TRBV11-2	TRBJ2-4	TGTGCCAGCAGCCCCCGAATAGGGGGCGTGAGTGAGCAGTACTTC	CASSPRIGGVSEQYF
-	TRBD1	16	TRBV3-1	TRBJ2-7	TGTGCCAGCAGCTTCAAGGGGACAGGGTTACCCTACGAGCAGTACTTC	CASSFKGTGLPYEQYF
few	-	13	TRBV2	TRBJ2-5	TGTGTCAGCAGTACGAGGGGAGAAGAGACCCAGTACTTC	CVSSTRGEETQYF
few	-	14	TRBV5-1	TRBJ2-7	TGCGCCAGCAGCATGGACGGGAGCTCCTACGAGCAGTACTTC	CASSMDGSSYEQYF
-	-	15	TRBV24-1	TRBJ2-3	TGTGCCACCAGTGATCCCGGAACAAGCACAGATACGCAGTATTTT	CATSDPGTSTDTQYF
many	-	13	TRBV7-2	TRBJ2-3	TGTGCCAGCAGCGTCGACAAGCCAGATACGCAGTATTTT	CASSVDKPDTQYF